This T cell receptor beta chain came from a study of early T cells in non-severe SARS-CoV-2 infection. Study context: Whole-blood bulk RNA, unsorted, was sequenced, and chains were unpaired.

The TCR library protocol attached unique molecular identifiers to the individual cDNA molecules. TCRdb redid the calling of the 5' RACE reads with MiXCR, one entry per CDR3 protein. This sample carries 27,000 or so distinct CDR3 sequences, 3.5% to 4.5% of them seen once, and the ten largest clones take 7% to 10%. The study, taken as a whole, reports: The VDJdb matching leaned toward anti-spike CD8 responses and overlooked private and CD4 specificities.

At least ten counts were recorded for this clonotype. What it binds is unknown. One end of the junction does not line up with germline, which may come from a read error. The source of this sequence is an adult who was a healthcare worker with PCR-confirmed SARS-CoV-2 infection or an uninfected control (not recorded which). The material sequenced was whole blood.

The CDR3 is CASNLGVNEQFF. For the CDR3, the DNA is TGTGCCAGCAACTTAGGGGTGAATGAGCAGTTCTTC. The chain carries TRBV7-2 and TRBJ2-1; D is perhaps TRBD1 (5 bases). The CDR3 is 12 amino acids. Looked up from germline, CDR1 is SGHTA and CDR2 is FQGNSA.